The clone carrying this T cell receptor beta chain was picked up many times. This entry belongs to a study of T cell repertoires in cytomegalovirus infection. Study background: CMV infection and matching HLA type were both indicated by public TCR beta signatures.

MiXCR, applied by TCRdb to the reads, yields one record per CDR3 protein. The sample contains about 180,000 distinct CDR3 sequences, around 14% of which appear only once. Trimming removed 8 bases at V and 2 bases at J, with 9 bases between. The length of the CDR3 is 12 residues. CDR1 is SGHVS and CDR2 is FQNEAQ in the germline V gene. This receptor was identified in a human donor in good health (CMV status not recorded). Some clones in this sample may be carry-over from other donors' samples. V and J are TRBV7-8 and TRBJ2-5, with TRBD2 as a possible D gene (6 bases). Sequenced: PBMCs. Written as DNA, the CDR3 is TGTGCCAGCCGCCGGGGGCAAGAGACCCAGTACTTC. This sequence encodes CASRRGQETQYF.